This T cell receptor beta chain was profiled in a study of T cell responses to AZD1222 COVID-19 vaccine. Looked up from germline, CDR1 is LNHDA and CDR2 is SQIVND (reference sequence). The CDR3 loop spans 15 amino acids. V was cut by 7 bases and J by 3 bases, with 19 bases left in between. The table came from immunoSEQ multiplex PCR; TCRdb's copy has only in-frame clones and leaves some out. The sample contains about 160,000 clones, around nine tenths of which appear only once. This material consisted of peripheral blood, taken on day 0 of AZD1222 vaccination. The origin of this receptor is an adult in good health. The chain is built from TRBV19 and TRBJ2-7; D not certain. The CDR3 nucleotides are TGTGCCAGTACCCCCGCTGGAGCAGTAGTCTACGAGCAGTACTTC. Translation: CASTPAGAVVYEQYF.